The 3 T cell receptor beta chains listed next were all sequenced from one sample in a study of CD8+ T cells in alopecia areata. This sample's treatment: oral pan-JAK inhibitor, 5-10 mg twice daily. RNA was extracted and reverse transcribed into cDNA as the sequencing template. Profiling relied on immunoSEQ multiplex PCR, and the TCRdb table lists in-frame clones only, not all of them. The table has about 260,000 clones, 60% seen once. The source was CD4+ T cells sorted from blood, collected at roughly week 52, from a patient treated with tofacitinib. The receptor set was obtained from a human donor with alopecia areata.

This clone was recorded a few times. This rearrangement joins TRBV7-2 to TRBJ2-1; 9 nucleotides align to TRBD1. The V and J ends lost 4 bases and 6 bases, in that order; junction bases with no gene match: 4. Germline lookup yields CDR1 SGHTA and CDR2 FQGNSA. The CDR3 extends over 14 amino acids. CDR3 residues: CASSWGTGRNEQFF. CDR3 in DNA: TGTGCCAGCAGCTGGGGGACAGGGCGCAATGAGCAGTTCTTC.

This clone was observed a few times. V gene TRBV7-2 combines with J gene TRBJ1-1; D not resolved. V gave up 1 base and J gave up 1 base, with 10 bases separating them. Germline CDR1 and CDR2: SGHTA and FQGNSA. CDR3 length: 15 residues. The CDR3 bases are TGTGCCAGCAGCTTAGTAAGCTGGGAGAACACTGAAGCTTTCTTT. Protein: CASSLVSWENTEAFF.

As for this clone: Other DNA sequences within the sample encode an identical CDR3. The chain carries TRBV18 and TRBJ1-6; the match to TRBD1 covers 7 bases. Germline CDR1 reads KGHSH; CDR2 reads LQKENI. J was trimmed by 8 bases and V by 3 bases; bases with no gene match: 4. This CDR3 spans 14 amino acids. The CDR3 sequence is CASSPRQGHSPLHF. The CDR3 DNA reads TGTGCCAGCTCACCGAGACAGGGTCATTCACCCCTCCACTTT.